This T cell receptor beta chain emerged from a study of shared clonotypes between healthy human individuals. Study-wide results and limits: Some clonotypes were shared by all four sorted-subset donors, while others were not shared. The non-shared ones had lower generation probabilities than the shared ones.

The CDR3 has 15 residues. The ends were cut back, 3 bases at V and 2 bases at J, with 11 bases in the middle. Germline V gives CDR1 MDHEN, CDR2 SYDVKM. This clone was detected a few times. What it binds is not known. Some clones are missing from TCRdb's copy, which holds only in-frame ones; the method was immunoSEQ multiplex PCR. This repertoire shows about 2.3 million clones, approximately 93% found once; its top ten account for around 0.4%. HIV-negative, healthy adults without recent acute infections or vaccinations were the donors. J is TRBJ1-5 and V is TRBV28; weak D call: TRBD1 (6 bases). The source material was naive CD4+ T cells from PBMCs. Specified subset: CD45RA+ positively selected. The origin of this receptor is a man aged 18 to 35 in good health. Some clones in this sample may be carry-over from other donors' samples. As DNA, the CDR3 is TGTGCCAGCAGTTTCCAGGGGCCGCGCAATCAGCCCCAGCATTTT. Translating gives CASSFQGPRNQPQHF.